The rows below give T cell receptor beta chains drawn from one sample of a study of blood T cell repertoires in COVID-19. Clones were sequenced by immunoSEQ multiplex PCR, and TCRdb holds only the in-frame ones, with some missing. Of roughly 200,000 clones listed, more than 70% were seen once; the top ten hold approximately 5%. Material: PBMCs or T cells enriched from blood (not recorded which). The receptors stem from a man in his forties with acute COVID-19. CDR3s include the opening cysteine and the closing phenylalanine or tryptophan. The D gene is left open where the match is weak. Only part of the rows carry a size: once, few, many, or a class if the clone is expanded.

size: -; J: TRBJ1-5; D: TRBD1; V: TRBV19; DNA: TGTGCCAGTAGAAGCGGACAGGGGGTTAATCAGCCCCAGCATTTT; CDR3: CASRSGQGVNQPQHF
size: -; J: TRBJ2-7; D: -; V: TRBV29-1; DNA: TGCAGCGTTGGCGGACTAACAGCCTACGAGCAGTACTTC; CDR3: CSVGGLTAYEQYF
size: -; J: TRBJ2-3; D: -; V: TRBV28; DNA: TGTGCCAGCACCCCAGTCCCCGCAGATACGCAGTATTTT; CDR3: CASTPVPADTQYF
size: -; J: TRBJ2-5; D: -; V: TRBV5-1; DNA: TGCGCCAGCAGCTTGGCCGTAGTAAGAGAGACCCAGTACTTC; CDR3: CASSLAVVRETQYF
size: few; J: TRBJ2-7; D: -; V: TRBV5-1; DNA: TGCGCCAGCGGGGAACAGGGTCCCGGGTACGAGCAGTACTTC; CDR3: CASGEQGPGYEQYF
size: -; J: TRBJ2-5; D: -; V: TRBV11-2; DNA: TGTGCTGTAGGAGGCGACGGCTGGGAGACCCAGTACTTC; CDR3: CAVGGDGWETQYF
size: -; J: TRBJ2-7; D: -; V: TRBV10-3; DNA: TGTGCCACCCGGCGGGCGGGAAACTACGAGCAGTACTTC; CDR3: CATRRAGNYEQYF
size: -; J: TRBJ2-1; D: -; V: TRBV27; DNA: TGTGCCAGCAGTTTCCCAAAACAGGGGGGGAATGAGCAGTTCTTC; CDR3: CASSFPKQGGNEQFF
size: -; J: TRBJ1-2; D: TRBD1; V: TRBV5-5; DNA: TGTGCCAGCAGCTCGGGACAGGGGAACTATGGCTACACCTTC; CDR3: CASSSGQGNYGYTF
size: -; J: TRBJ2-3; D: TRBD2; V: TRBV4-2; DNA: TGTGCCAGCAGCCAAGATAGCGGGAGGGCCAGGGATACGCAGTATTTT; CDR3: CASSQDSGRARDTQYF
size: -; J: TRBJ2-5; D: TRBD2; V: TRBV6-1; DNA: TGTGCCAGCAGTGTCATCGGCGGGAGGGGGGAAGAGACCCAGTACTTC; CDR3: CASSVIGGRGEETQYF
size: -; J: TRBJ1-5; D: TRBD1; V: TRBV6-5; DNA: TGTGCCAGCAGCCGGGGACAGGGAAATCAGCCCCAGCATTTT; CDR3: CASSRGQGNQPQHF